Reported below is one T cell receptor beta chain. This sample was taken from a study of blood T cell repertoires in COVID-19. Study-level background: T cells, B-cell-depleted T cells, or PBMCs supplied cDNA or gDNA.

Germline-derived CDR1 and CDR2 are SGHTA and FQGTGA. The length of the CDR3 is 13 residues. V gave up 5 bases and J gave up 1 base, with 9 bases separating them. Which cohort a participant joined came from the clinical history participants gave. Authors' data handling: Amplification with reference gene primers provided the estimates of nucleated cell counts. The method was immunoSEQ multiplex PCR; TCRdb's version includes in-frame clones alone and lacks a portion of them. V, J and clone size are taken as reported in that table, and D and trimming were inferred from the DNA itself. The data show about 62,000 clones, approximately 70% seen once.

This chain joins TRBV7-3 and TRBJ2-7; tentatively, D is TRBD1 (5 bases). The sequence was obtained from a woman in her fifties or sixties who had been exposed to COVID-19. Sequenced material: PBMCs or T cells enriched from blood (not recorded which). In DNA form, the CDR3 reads TGTGCCAGCAGCAAAGACAGATCCTACGAGCAGTACTTC. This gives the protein CASSKDRSYEQYF.